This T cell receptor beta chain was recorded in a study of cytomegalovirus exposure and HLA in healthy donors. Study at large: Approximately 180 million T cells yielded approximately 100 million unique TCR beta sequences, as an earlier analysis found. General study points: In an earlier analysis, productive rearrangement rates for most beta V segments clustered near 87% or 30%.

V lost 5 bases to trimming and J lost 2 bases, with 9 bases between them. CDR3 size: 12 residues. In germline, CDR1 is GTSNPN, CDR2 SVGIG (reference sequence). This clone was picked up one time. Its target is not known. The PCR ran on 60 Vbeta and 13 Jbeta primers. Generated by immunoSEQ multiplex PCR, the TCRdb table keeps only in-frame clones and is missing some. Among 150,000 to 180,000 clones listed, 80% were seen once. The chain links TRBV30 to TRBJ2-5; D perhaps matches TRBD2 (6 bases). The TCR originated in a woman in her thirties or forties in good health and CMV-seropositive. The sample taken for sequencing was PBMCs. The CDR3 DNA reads TGTGCCTGGGCTAGCGCTCAAGAGACCCAGTACTTC. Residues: CAWASAQETQYF. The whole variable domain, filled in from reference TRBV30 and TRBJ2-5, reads SQTIHQWPATLVQPVGSPLSLECTVEGTSNPNLYWYRQAAGRGLQLLFYSVGIGQISSEVPQNLSASRPQDRQFILSSKKLLLSDSGFYLCAWASAQETQYFGPGTRLLVL.